This T cell receptor (beta chain) emerged from a study of identical twins. Study-level points and caveats: Modeled out-of-frame TCR alpha sharing in monozygotic twins fell below observed levels. Sequences that were out-of-frame, alpha and twin-shared displayed an excess of low generation probability.

cDNA molecules carried unique molecular identifiers, and template switching added a universal primer site. TCRdb recomputed calls from the 5' RACE reads with MiXCR, one row per CDR3 protein. This table holds around 450,000 distinct CDR3 sequences, 14% found once. The CDR3 loop spans 14 amino acids. CDR1 DFQATT and CDR2 SNEGSKA come from the germline V gene (reference sequence). With 3 bases clipped from V and 9 bases from J, the junction kept 10 bases outside the gene matches. A remark on this clonotype: Antigen specificity is unknown.

These data also featured in a second study, about yellow fever vaccine responses in identical twins. According to that study: Twins' T cell vaccine responses reportedly looked partly convergent, partly personalized.

This sequence joins TRBV20-1 and TRBJ2-4; TRBD2 agrees at 8 bases. The sample comprised CD4+ T cells sorted from blood. The sequence derives from a woman aged 18-35 years in good health. CDR3: CSASPGTSGAIQYF. CDR3 nucleotide sequence: TGCAGTGCTAGTCCCGGGACTAGTGGAGCCATTCAGTACTTC.